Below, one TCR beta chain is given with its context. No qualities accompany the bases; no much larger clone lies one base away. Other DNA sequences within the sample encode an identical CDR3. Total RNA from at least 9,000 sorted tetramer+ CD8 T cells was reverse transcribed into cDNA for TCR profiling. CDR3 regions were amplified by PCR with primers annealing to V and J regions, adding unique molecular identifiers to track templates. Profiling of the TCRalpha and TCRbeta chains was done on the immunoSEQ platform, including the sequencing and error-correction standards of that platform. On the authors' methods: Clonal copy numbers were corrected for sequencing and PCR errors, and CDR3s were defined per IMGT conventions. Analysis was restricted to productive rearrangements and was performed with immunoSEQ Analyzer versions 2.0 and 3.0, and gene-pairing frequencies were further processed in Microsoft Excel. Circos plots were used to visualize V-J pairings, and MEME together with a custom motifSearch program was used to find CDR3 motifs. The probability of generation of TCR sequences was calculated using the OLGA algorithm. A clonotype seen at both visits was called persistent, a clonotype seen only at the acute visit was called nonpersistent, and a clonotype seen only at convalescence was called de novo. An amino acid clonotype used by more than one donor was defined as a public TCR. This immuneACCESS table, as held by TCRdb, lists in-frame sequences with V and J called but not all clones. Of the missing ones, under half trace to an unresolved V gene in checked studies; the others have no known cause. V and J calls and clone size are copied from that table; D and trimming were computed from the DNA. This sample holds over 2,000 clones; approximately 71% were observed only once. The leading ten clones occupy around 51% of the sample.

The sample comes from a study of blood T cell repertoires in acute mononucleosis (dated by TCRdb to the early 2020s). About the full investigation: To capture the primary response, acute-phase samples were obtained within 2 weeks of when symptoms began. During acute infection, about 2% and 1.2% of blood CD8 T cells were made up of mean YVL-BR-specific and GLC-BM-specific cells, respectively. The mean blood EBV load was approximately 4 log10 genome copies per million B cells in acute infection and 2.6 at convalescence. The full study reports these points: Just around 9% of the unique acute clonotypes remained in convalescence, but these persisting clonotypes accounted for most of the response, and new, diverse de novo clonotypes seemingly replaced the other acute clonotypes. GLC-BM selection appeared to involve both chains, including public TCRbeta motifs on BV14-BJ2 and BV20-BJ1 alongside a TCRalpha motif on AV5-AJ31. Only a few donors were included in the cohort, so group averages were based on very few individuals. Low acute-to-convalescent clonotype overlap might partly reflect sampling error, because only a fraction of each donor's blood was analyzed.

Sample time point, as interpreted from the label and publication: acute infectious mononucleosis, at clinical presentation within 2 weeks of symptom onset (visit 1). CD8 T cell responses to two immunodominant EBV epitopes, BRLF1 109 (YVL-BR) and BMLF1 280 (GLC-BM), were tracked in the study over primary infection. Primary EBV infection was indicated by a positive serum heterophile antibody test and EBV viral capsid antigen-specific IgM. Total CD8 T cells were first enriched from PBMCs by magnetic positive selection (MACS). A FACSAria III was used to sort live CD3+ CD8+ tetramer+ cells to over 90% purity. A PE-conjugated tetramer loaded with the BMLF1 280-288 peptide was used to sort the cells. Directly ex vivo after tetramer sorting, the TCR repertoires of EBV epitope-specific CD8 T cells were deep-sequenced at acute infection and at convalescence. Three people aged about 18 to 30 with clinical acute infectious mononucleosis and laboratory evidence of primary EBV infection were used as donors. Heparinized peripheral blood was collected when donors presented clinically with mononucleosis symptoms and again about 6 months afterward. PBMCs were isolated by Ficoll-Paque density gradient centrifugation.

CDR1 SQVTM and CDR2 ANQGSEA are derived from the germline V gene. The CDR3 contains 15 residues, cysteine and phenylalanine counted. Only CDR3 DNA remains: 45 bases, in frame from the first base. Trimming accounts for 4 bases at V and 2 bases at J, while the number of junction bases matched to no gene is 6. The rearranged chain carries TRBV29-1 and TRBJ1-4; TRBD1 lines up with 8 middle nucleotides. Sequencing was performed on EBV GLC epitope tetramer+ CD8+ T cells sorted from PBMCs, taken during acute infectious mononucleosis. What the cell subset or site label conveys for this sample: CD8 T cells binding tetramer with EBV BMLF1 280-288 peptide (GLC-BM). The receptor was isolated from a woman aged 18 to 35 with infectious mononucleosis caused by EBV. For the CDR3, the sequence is CSVGGAGGTNEKLFF. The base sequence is TGCAGCGTTGGTGGGGCAGGGGGCACTAATGAAAAACTGTTTTTT.